The 16 T cell receptor beta chains reported below all come from one sample, sequenced in a study of blood T cell repertoires in COVID-19. Sequenced by immunoSEQ multiplex PCR; TCRdb stores in-frame clones only, minus some. The sample holds about 300,000 clones; just over 90% are singletons and the top ten take 2% to 2.5%. The sequencing input was peripheral blood. These TCRs come from a woman between 25 and 40 years old with COVID-19, enrolled during active disease.

The chain has TRBV7-6 and TRBJ2-3, with no clear D. Between the trimmed V and J ends, which lost 1 base and 2 bases, there was a span of 13 bases. Germline lookup yields CDR1 SGHVS and CDR2 FNYEAQ. The CDR3 sequence is 16 residues long. The CDR3 DNA is TGTGCCAGCAGCTTAGGGGTCTCGGGTTACACAGATACGCAGTATTTT. Translating gives CASSLGVSGYTDTQYF.

The chain employs TRBV10-3 and TRBJ2-1; 9 nucleotides agree with TRBD1. The CDR3 loop spans 14 amino acids. CDR1 and CDR2 (germline): ENHRY, SYGVKD. Trimming at V came to 8 bases and at J to 8 bases, leaving 10 bases not matched to a gene. The CDR3 loop is CAIAPGQGFYEQFF. In nucleotides, the CDR3 is TGTGCCATCGCACCGGGACAGGGTTTTTATGAGCAGTTCTTC.

V gene TRBV28 combines with J gene TRBJ1-6; TRBD1 might be the D (5 bases). V lost 5 bases and J lost 0, with 14 bases in between. Looked up from germline, CDR1 is MDHEN and CDR2 is SYDVKM. This CDR3 contains 17 residues. The CDR3 region has the DNA TGTGCCAGCAGTGAACCGCAGGGTAGCTCCTATAATTCACCCCTCCACTTT. Protein product: CASSEPQGSSYNSPLHF.

This chain joins TRBV11-3 and TRBJ2-1, with 7 bases fitting TRBD1. J lost 1 base, V lost 8 bases, and 2 bases had no gene match. This CDR3 contains 13 residues. Germline assignment: CDR1 SGHNT and CDR2 YENEEA. The CDR3 here is CASAGGSYNEQFF. The CDR3 DNA reads as TGTGCCAGCGCAGGGGGATCCTACAATGAGCAGTTCTTC.

V is TRBV5-5 and J is TRBJ2-7, with 9 bases that match TRBD1. In germline, CDR1 is SGHKS, CDR2 YYEKEE (reference sequence). The ends lost 2 bases at V and 4 bases at J; junction bases unmatched: 4. The CDR3 sequence is 14 residues long. The DNA of the CDR3 is TGTGCCAGCAGCTTCGGACAGGGGTCGTACGAGCAGTACTTC. Translation gives CASSFGQGSYEQYF. Drawing the rest from reference TRBV5-5 and TRBJ2-7, the complete variable domain is DAGVTQSPTHLIKTRGQQVTLRCSPISGHKSVSWYQQVLGQGPQFIFQYYEKEERGRGNFPDRFSARQFPNYSSELNVNALLLGDSALYLCASSFGQGSYEQYFGPGTRLTVT.

Worth noting for this clone: Other DNA sequences in the same sample also yield this CDR3. This chain connects TRBV20-1 to TRBJ1-1; D is ambiguous. CDR1 is DFQATT and CDR2 is SNEGSKA in the germline V gene (reference sequence). V was trimmed by 2 bases and J by 1 base, leaving 2 bases between them. The CDR3 extends over 11 amino acids. CDR3 protein: CSARQNTEAFF. CDR3 in DNA: TGCAGTGCTAGACAGAACACTGAAGCTTTCTTT.

This chain uses TRBV30 with TRBJ1-6; D remains ambiguous. Trimming removed 5 bases at V and 7 bases at J, with 12 bases between. The CDR3 covers 13 residues. CDR1 and CDR2 (germline): GTSNPN, SVGIG (reference sequence). In DNA, the CDR3 is TGTGCCTGGGAAAGTAGTAAGAATTCACCCCTCCACTTT. Its translation is CAWESSKNSPLHF.

The rearrangement uses TRBV5-1 and TRBJ1-2; 7 bases match TRBD1. CDR3 length: 15 amino acids. Per the germline V gene, CDR1 is SGHRS and CDR2 is YFSETQ. Trimming at V came to 0 bases and at J to 4 bases, leaving 6 bases not matched to a gene. The CDR3 loop reads CASSLGGGETYGYTF. The CDR3 DNA reads TGCGCCAGCAGCTTGGGAGGGGGCGAAACCTATGGCTACACCTTC.

This chain joins TRBV27 and TRBJ2-1, with 9 nucleotides matching TRBD2. Germline-derived CDR1 and CDR2 are MNHEY and SMNVEV (reference sequence). This CDR3 comprises 15 residues. J was trimmed by 4 bases and V by 6 bases; bases with no gene match: 7. CDR3 DNA sequence: TGTGCCAGCAGATATAGCGGGAGTGGGTACAATGAGCAGTTCTTC. Protein product: CASRYSGSGYNEQFF.

This chain uses TRBV29-1 with TRBJ2-2; 9 bases fit TRBD1. Losses at the gene ends were 6 bases for V and 3 bases for J; bases not matched to a gene: 5. This CDR3 region has 14 residues. Looked up from germline, CDR1 is SQVTM and CDR2 is ANQGSEA. For the CDR3, the DNA is TGCAGCGTCTCCCGGGACAGGGACACCGGGGAGCTGTTTTTT. Its protein product is CSVSRDRDTGELFF.

This chain links TRBV28 with TRBJ1-2, with D possibly matching TRBD1 (5 bases). V lost 7 bases and J 2 bases, leaving 23 bases between the germline ends. This CDR3 has 17 amino acids. In germline, CDR1 is MDHEN, CDR2 SYDVKM. In DNA form, the CDR3 reads TGTGCCAGCATCCCAGCTGGGGGAGGGGTCCTGAACTATGGCTACACCTTC. Its protein is CASIPAGGGVLNYGYTF.

The count of this clone is one. V and J are TRBV19 and TRBJ2-2, with D possibly being TRBD2 (6 bases). Trimming cost V 1 base and J 7 bases, with 10 bases left between them. Germline CDR1 is LNHDA and CDR2 is SQIVND (reference sequence). The CDR3 runs 14 residues. The CDR3 DNA is TGTGCCAGTAGTATAGGACTAGATCGCGGGGAGCTGTTTTTT. Amino acids: CASSIGLDRGELFF.

The chain has TRBV10-2 and TRBJ1-1, with D perhaps TRBD1 (6 bases). With 8 bases removed from V and 1 base from J, the gap between germline ends came to 17 bases. The CDR3 covers 15 residues. The germline CDR1 and CDR2 sequences are WSHSY and SAAADI. The CDR3 reads CASGQPLRGNTEAFF. DNA of the CDR3: TGCGCCAGCGGCCAGCCTCTCAGGGGGAACACTGAAGCTTTCTTT.

The chain employs TRBV2 and TRBJ1-2; the D is unclear. CDR1 is SNHLY, CDR2 FYNNEI, per germline. V gave up 6 bases and J gave up 2 bases, with 4 bases separating them. The CDR3 contains 11 residues. CDR3 DNA sequence: TGTGCCAGCAGCGAGAACTATGGCTACACCTTC. Its protein product is CASSENYGYTF.

The chain combines TRBV6-5 with TRBJ2-1; 7 positions agree with TRBD1. Germline V gene sequence: CDR1 MNHEY, CDR2 SVGAGI. This CDR3 has 15 residues. V shed 2 bases, J shed 3 bases, and the junction held 4 bases outside the gene matches. The CDR3 DNA sequence: TGTGCCAGCAGTTACGGCAGGGGGAACTACAATGAGCAGTTCTTC. It specifies CASSYGRGNYNEQFF.

This chain links TRBV5-4 with TRBJ2-1; D possibly corresponds to TRBD2 (6 bases). The V end lost 2 bases, the J end lost 4 bases, and 7 bases lay between the germline ends. The CDR3 has 13 residues. Germline V gene lookup returns CDR1 SGHNT and CDR2 YYREEE (reference sequence). The CDR3 region has the DNA TGTGCCAGCAGCTTTGGGGGGTACAATGAGCAGTTCTTC. Its translation: CASSFGGYNEQFF.